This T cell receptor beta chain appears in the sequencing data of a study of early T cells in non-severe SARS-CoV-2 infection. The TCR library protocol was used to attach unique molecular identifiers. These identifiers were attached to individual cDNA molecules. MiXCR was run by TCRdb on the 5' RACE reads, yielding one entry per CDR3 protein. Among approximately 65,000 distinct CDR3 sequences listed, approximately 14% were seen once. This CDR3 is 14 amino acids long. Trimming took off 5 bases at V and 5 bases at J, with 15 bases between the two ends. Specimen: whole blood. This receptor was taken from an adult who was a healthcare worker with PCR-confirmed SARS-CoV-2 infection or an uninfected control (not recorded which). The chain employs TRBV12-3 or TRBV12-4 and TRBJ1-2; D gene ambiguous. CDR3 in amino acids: CASSPEMGKYGYTF. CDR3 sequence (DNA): TGTGCCAGCAGTCCGGAAATGGGGAAGTATGGCTACACCTTC.